Following are 8 T cell receptor beta chains from one sample sequenced in a study of cytomegalovirus exposure and HLA in healthy donors. PCR employed 60 Vbeta and 13 Jbeta primers. Data came from immunoSEQ multiplex PCR; TCRdb stores just in-frame clones and leaves some out. Of fewer than 250,000 clones in the sample, about three quarters were seen once. The sequencing input was PBMCs. These receptors were collected from a male donor in good health and CMV-seronegative.

The gene calls are TRBV30 and TRBJ2-5; 7 positions agree with TRBD2. The CDR3 length is 14 residues. Germline V lookup: CDR1 GTSNPN, CDR2 SVGIG (reference sequence). Trimming removed 5 bases from V and 5 bases from J; junction bases left unmatched: 11. The CDR3: CAWVRTGGDETQYF. CDR3 nucleotide sequence: TGTGCCTGGGTGAGGACGGGGGGAGACGAGACCCAGTACTTC.

This clone came up once. The rearrangement joins TRBV7-9 to TRBJ2-1; a weak D match, TRBD2 (5 bases). Deletions cut 5 bases from V and 4 bases from J, with 15 bases between. The CDR3 length is 15 residues. Per the germline V gene, CDR1 is SEHNR and CDR2 is FQNEAQ (reference sequence). The CDR3 spells CASSREDTRYNEQFF. The DNA for the CDR3 is TGTGCCAGCAGCAGAGAAGACACTAGATACAATGAGCAGTTCTTC.

The chain employs TRBV30 and TRBJ2-2; the match to TRBD2 covers 11 bases. V was clipped by 5 bases and J by 1 base; unmatched bases: 12. The germline gives CDR1 GTSNPN, CDR2 SVGIG (reference sequence). CDR3 length: 18 amino acids. Here the CDR3 reads CAWGQIAGGQVNTGELFF. In nucleotides, the CDR3 is TGTGCCTGGGGACAAATAGCGGGGGGGCAGGTGAACACCGGGGAGCTGTTTTTT.

The rearrangement uses TRBV7-3 and TRBJ2-5, with 10 positions matching TRBD1. Near its end, the DNA agrees better with TRBJ2-7, so the J call may be wrong. Germline-derived CDR1 and CDR2 are SGHTA and FQGTGA. The CDR3 has 14 amino acids. CDR3 amino acids: CASSMTGGVYEQYF. DNA for the CDR3: TGTGCCAGCAGCATGACAGGGGGCGTCTACGAGCAGTACTTC.

About this clone: The junction differs from germline at one of its ends, possibly a read error. This chain connects TRBV7-2 to TRBJ2-1, with 9 bases aligning to TRBD2. This CDR3 spans 16 amino acids. The germline V gene has CDR1 SGHTA and CDR2 FQGNSA. The chain's CDR3 is CATSKEERGVGYEQFF. The CDR3 nucleotides are TGTGCCACCAGCAAAGAGGAGCGGGGGGTAGGGTATGAGCAGTTCTTC.

As regards this clone: A read error may account for a junction end that differs from germline. The chain uses TRBV7-9 and TRBJ1-4, with D tentatively TRBD1 (6 bases). CDR3 size: 15 residues. Germline assignment: CDR1 SEHNR and CDR2 FQNEAQ (reference sequence). As DNA, the CDR3 is TGTTCCAGCAGCCGAATGGGGGGGGGCAGTGAAAAACTGTTTTTT. It encodes CSSSRMGGGSEKLFF.

This clone has more than one count but fewer than ten. The chain uses TRBV10-3 and TRBJ2-3, with a tentative D call TRBD2 (6 bases). The CDR3 sequence is 15 residues long. Trimming left V 6 bases short and J 4 bases short, with 17 bases between. Germline V gene data show CDR1 as ENHRY and CDR2 as SYGVKD. CDR3 DNA: TGTGCCATCAGCCCGGGAGTGATCGATCCAGATACGCAGTATTTT. Protein product: CAISPGVIDPDTQYF.

The rearrangement links TRBV11-2 to TRBJ2-5, with D possibly TRBD1 on 6 matching bases. V was trimmed by 5 bases and J by 3 bases, leaving 16 bases between them. CDR1 SGHAT and CDR2 FQNNGV come from the germline V gene. The CDR3 spans 15 residues. CDR3 coding DNA: TGTGCCAGCAGCGTCCGAAACTACAGGGAAGAGACCCAGTACTTC. It is translated as CASSVRNYREETQYF. Complete variable domain (other parts from reference TRBV11-2 and TRBJ2-5): EAGVAQSPRYKIIEKRQSVAFWCNPISGHATLYWYQQILGQGPKLLIQFQNNGVVDDSQLPKDRFSAERLKGVDSTLKIQPAKLEDSAVYLCASSVRNYREETQYFGPGTRLLVL.